This T cell receptor (beta chain) emerged from a study of cytomegalovirus exposure and HLA in healthy donors. Overall study findings and caveats: In a later analysis, TCR beta V- and J-gene trimming was associated with a missense DCLRE1C variant. Apart from CMV serostatus, no immune exposure information was available.

This clone was seen more than once but under ten times. Its antigen is still unknown. The PCR used 60 Vbeta and 13 Jbeta primers. Method: immunoSEQ multiplex PCR; TCRdb's copy keeps in-frame clones and lacks some. The sample has 80,000 to 130,000 clones, approximately 82% seen once. After removal of 9 bases from V and 3 bases from J, the junction contained 12 bases not matched to a gene. Germline-derived CDR1 and CDR2 are LGHNA and YSLEER. The CDR3 is 17 amino acids. The specimen sequenced was PBMCs. The genes are TRBV4-3 and TRBJ1-4; 11 nucleotides line up with TRBD1. This receptor was obtained from a woman aged 18 to 35 in good health and CMV-seronegative. CDR3 region: CASRQGDRGLANEKLFF. DNA of the CDR3: TGCGCCAGTCGACAAGGGGACAGGGGGTTGGCTAATGAAAAACTGTTTTTT.